The 32 T cell receptor beta chains reported below all come from one sample, sequenced in a study of breast tumors, draining lymph nodes, adjacent tissues. Samples came from axillary lymph nodes draining the breast cancer. TCRdb reprocessed the multiplex PCR reads with MiXCR, giving one entry per CDR3 protein. The sample holds about 130,000 distinct CDR3 sequences, 21% seen once. What was sequenced was axillary lymph node tissue. The receptors derive from a female donor with breast cancer. Some clones in this sample may be carry-over from other donors' samples.

This clonotype was detected only once. The rearrangement joins TRBV5-4 to TRBJ1-4, with TRBD1 identical over 11 bases. CDR1 and CDR2 from the germline V gene are SGHNT and YYREEE (reference sequence). The CDR3 covers 19 residues. J was trimmed by 1 base and V by 0 bases; bases with no gene match: 8. The CDR3 here is CASSLAPGTGGLTNEKLFF. The CDR3 DNA is TGTGCCAGCAGCTTGGCCCCAGGGACAGGGGGATTAACTAATGAAAAACTGTTTTTT.

This clonotype was seen repeatedly, ten times or more. The rearrangement links TRBV30 to TRBJ1-5, with no clear D. The CDR3 length is 16 residues. Trimming left V 4 bases short and J 0 bases short, with 16 bases between. Germline assignment: CDR1 GTSNPN and CDR2 SVGIG (reference sequence). The CDR3 reads CAWTDVGGYSNQPQHF. For the CDR3, the DNA is TGTGCCTGGACGGACGTAGGCGGGTATAGCAATCAGCCCCAGCATTTT.

This clonotype was picked up one time. A much more abundant neighbour one base away suggests this may be a read error. No conserved phenylalanine or tryptophan is present at the end of the CDR3, so a read error is the likely explanation. The chain has TRBV9 and TRBJ2-3, with 14 bases that match TRBD2. Germline V gene sequence: CDR1 SGDLS, CDR2 YYNGEE. J was trimmed by 5 bases and V by 3 bases; bases with no gene match: 5. The CDR3 totals 16 residues. The CDR3 DNA follows: TGTGCCAGCAGCGCGACTAGCGGGAGGGGAATAGATACGCAGTATTCT. Translated: CASSATSGRGIDTQYS.

This clonotype has at least ten counts. The gene calls are TRBV30 and TRBJ1-4; no reliable D call. V lost 0 bases and J 0 bases, leaving 11 bases between the germline ends. The length of the CDR3 is 16 residues. Germline CDR1 GTSNPN, CDR2 SVGIG (reference sequence). CDR3 sequence (DNA): TGTGCCTGGAGTGTTTATCAGATTGCAACTAATGAAAAACTGTTTTTT. Translation gives CAWSVYQIATNEKLFF.

This clonotype was counted at least ten times. The chain joins TRBV28 to TRBJ2-5; possible D gene TRBD1, 6 bases. CDR1 and CDR2 from the germline V gene are MDHEN and SYDVKM. Trimming shortened V by 4 bases and J by 5 bases, and 11 bases separated the two germline ends. The CDR3 is made up of 13 amino acids. This chain's CDR3 is CASSWRTEETQYF. CDR3 nucleotide sequence: TGTGCCAGCAGTTGGCGGACAGAGGAGACCCAGTACTTC.

This clonotype appeared many times. The chain recombines TRBV6-5 with TRBJ2-2; weak D call: TRBD2 (5 bases). CDR1 and CDR2 (germline): MNHEY, SVGAGI. Trimming cost V 6 bases and J 5 bases, with 16 bases left between them. This CDR3 has 15 amino acids. CDR3 DNA: TGTGCCAGCAGCCCTCGCCGGGGTCATACCGGGGAGCTGTTTTTT. Its protein product is CASSPRRGHTGELFF.

This clonotype was recorded at least ten times. The chain carries TRBV20-1 and TRBJ2-5, with TRBD2 matching 8 bases. The germline gives CDR1 DFQATT, CDR2 SNEGSKA (reference sequence). Unmatched junction bases numbered 6, after V lost 3 bases and J lost 3 bases. The CDR3 is 14 residues long. The CDR3 coding sequence is TGCAGTGCTAGGATTAGCGGGAACAAAGAGACCCAGTACTTC. The encoded protein is CSARISGNKETQYF.

With respect to this clonotype: Possible read error: a much larger clone is one base away. The gene calls are TRBV5-1 and TRBJ2-1; no clear D. This CDR3 contains 15 residues. Per the germline V gene, CDR1 is SGHRS and CDR2 is YFSETQ. This CDR3 reads CASSLVLGSCNEQFF. DNA for the CDR3: TGCGCCAGCAGCTTGGTGTTGGGCTCCTGCAATGAGCAGTTCTTC.

There are many counts of this clonotype. This sequence joins TRBV6-5 and TRBJ2-1; possibly TRBD2 for D (5 bases). Per the germline V gene, CDR1 is MNHEY and CDR2 is SVGAGI. This CDR3 is built from 17 residues. Trimming left V 6 bases short and J 4 bases short, with 22 bases between. The CDR3 here is CASSVRPGSVRYNEQFF. CDR3 nucleotide sequence: TGTGCCAGCAGCGTTCGCCCGGGATCGGTCCGATACAATGAGCAGTTCTTC.

As to this clonotype: A much more abundant neighbour one base away suggests this may be a read error. The CDR3 does not end in the conserved phenylalanine or tryptophan, so this is likely a read error. The chain links TRBV7-9 to TRBJ1-2; 8 positions match TRBD1. The CDR3 has 12 residues. J was trimmed by 7 bases and V by 5 bases; bases with no gene match: 3. Germline assignment: CDR1 SEHNR and CDR2 FQNEAQ (reference sequence). This CDR3 is CASSADRGGYTL. The CDR3 region has the DNA TGTGCCAGCAGCGCTGACAGGGGTGGCTACACCTTG.

At least ten counts were recorded for this clonotype. The V and J genes are TRBV7-9 and TRBJ2-2, with a weak D call TRBD2 (5 bases). Trimming cost V 6 bases and J 4 bases, with 15 bases left between them. Germline V lookup: CDR1 SEHNR, CDR2 FQNEAQ (reference sequence). The CDR3 is 15 amino acids. The CDR3 DNA is TGTGCCAGCAGTCGAGAGCGGAGCACCACCGGGGAGCTGTTTTTT. Translated: CASSRERSTTGELFF.

This clonotype was found many times. The CDR3 region is CSASGGTGLNSPLHF. In DNA form, the CDR3 reads TGCAGTGCGAGTGGCGGGACAGGGCTTAATTCACCCCTCCACTTT. This chain uses TRBV20-1 with TRBJ1-6; TRBD1 aligns across 9 bases. With 6 bases clipped from V and 6 bases from J, the junction kept 9 bases outside the gene matches. Germline V lookup: CDR1 DFQATT, CDR2 SNEGSKA (reference sequence). The CDR3 is 15 residues long.

Turning to this clonotype: A single base separates this from a much larger clone, so it may be a read error. In nucleotides, the CDR3 is TGCACCAGCAGCCCTCTTTCGAATCCGTTCTTC. Amino acids: CTSSPLSNPFF. The V gene is TRBV5-1, the J gene TRBJ2-1; D is uncertain. CDR3 length: 11 residues. Per the germline V gene, CDR1 is SGHRS and CDR2 is YFSETQ.

This clonotype was seen ten or more times. The chain has TRBV25-1 and TRBJ2-1, with 7 bases identical to TRBD2. The CDR3 totals 15 residues. The germline V gene encodes CDR1 MGHDK and CDR2 SYGVNS. V lost 3 bases to trimming and J lost 3 bases; unmatched junction nucleotides: 5. This CDR3 reads CASSDGGTYYNEQFF. The CDR3 coding sequence is TGTGCCAGCAGTGACGGGGGGACTTACTACAATGAGCAGTTCTTC. The full variable domain, rest sourced from reference TRBV25-1 and TRBJ2-1, is EADIYQTPRYLVIGTGKKITLECSQTMGHDKMYWYQQDPGMELHLIHYSYGVNSTEKGDLSSESTVSRIRTEHFPLTLESARPSHTSQYLCASSDGGTYYNEQFFGPGTRLTVL.

This rearrangement joins TRBV12-3 or TRBV12-4 to TRBJ2-2, with a tentative D call TRBD1 (6 bases). V lost 7 bases, J lost 1 base, and 13 bases lay in between. This CDR3 comprises 15 residues. CDR3 DNA sequence: TGTGCCAGCACCATCGCACAGGGGAACACCGGGGAGCTGTTTTTT. It encodes CASTIAQGNTGELFF.

This clonotype was seen at least ten times. The gene calls are TRBV14 and TRBJ2-5; either TRBD1 or TRBD2 may supply D (6 bases each). CDR3 length equals 15 residues. V was cut by 1 base and J by 5 bases, with 14 bases left in between. The germline V gene encodes CDR1 SGHDN and CDR2 FVKESK. CDR3 DNA sequence: TGTGCCAGCAGCCAAGGCCGGGGGCTGGGGGAGACCCAGTACTTC. Protein product: CASSQGRGLGETQYF. Looking up the rest from reference TRBV14 and TRBJ2-5 gives the full variable domain: EAGVTQFPSHSVIEKGQTVTLRCDPISGHDNLYWYRRVMGKEIKFLLHFVKESKQDESGMPNNRFLAERTGGTYSTLKVQPAELEDSGVYFCASSQGRGLGETQYFGPGTRLLVL.

Many counts were recorded for this clonotype. The rearrangement joins TRBV5-1 to TRBJ2-1; TRBD2 matches at 8 bases. CDR1 and CDR2 from the germline V gene are SGHRS and YFSETQ. This CDR3 is 16 amino acids long. Trimming took 4 bases from V and 1 from J; bases not matched to a gene: 7. The CDR3 loop is CASSISGMGSYNEQFF. The CDR3 DNA reads TGCGCCAGCAGCATTAGCGGGATGGGGTCCTACAATGAGCAGTTCTTC. Full variable domain (remainder filled in from reference TRBV5-1 and TRBJ2-1): KAGVTQTPRYLIKTRGQQVTLSCSPISGHRSVSWYQQTPGQGLQFLFEYFSETQRNKGNFPGRFSGRQFSNSRSEMNVSTLELGDSALYLCASSISGMGSYNEQFFGPGTRLTVL.

This clonotype was counted many times. The junction departs from germline at one end; a sequencing error may be responsible. The chain joins TRBV20-1 to TRBJ2-7; D is unclear. The CDR3 consists of 13 residues. The germline V gene has CDR1 DFQATT and CDR2 SNEGSKA (reference sequence). The CDR3 DNA follows: TGCAGTGCTGGAGACATGGTTACCTACGAGCAGTACTTC. Amino acids: CSAGDMVTYEQYF.

This clonotype showed up many times. The chain couples TRBV30 to TRBJ1-6; D is undetermined. Between the trimmed V and J ends, which lost 1 base and 14 bases, there was a span of 12 bases. The V gene's germline CDR1 is GTSNPN and CDR2 SVGIG (reference sequence). CDR3 length: 12 residues. CDR3 DNA sequence: TGTGCCTGGAGTGGGACCTTAGGCGCCCTCCACTTT. This gives the protein CAWSGTLGALHF.

This clonotype was recorded at least ten times. The chain combines TRBV7-2 with TRBJ2-7; D is possibly TRBD2 (6 bases). The V gene lost 5 bases and the J gene lost 3 bases, with 11 bases spanning the gap. This CDR3 contains 13 residues. Germline-derived CDR1 and CDR2 are SGHTA and FQGNSA. CDR3 in amino acids: CASSPGLFYEQYF. Here the CDR3 DNA reads TGTGCCAGCAGCCCGGGACTCTTCTACGAGCAGTACTTC.

Comments on this clonotype: A clone one base away is much larger, so this may be a read error. The chain links TRBV7-6 to TRBJ2-1; D is perhaps TRBD2 (5 bases). This CDR3 spans 14 amino acids. Germline CDR1 and CDR2: SGHVS and FNYEAQ. Trimming left V 5 bases short and J 8 bases short, with 16 bases between. The chain's CDR3 is CASSPRPAVYEQFF. Here the CDR3 DNA reads TGTGCCAGCAGCCCCAGACCAGCGGTCTATGAGCAGTTCTTC.

On this clonotype itself: A junction boundary mismatches the germline segment, possibly from a read error. V and J are TRBV6-1 and TRBJ2-6, with D tentatively TRBD1 or TRBD2 (5 bases each). Looked up from germline, CDR1 is MNHNS and CDR2 is SASEGT. This CDR3 has 15 amino acids. The CDR3 reads CASSEPGMGVNVLTF. For the CDR3, the DNA is TGTGCCAGCAGTGAACCCGGGATGGGGGTCAACGTCCTGACTTTC.

This clonotype was seen many times. This sequence joins TRBV9 and TRBJ2-1; 10 nucleotides align to TRBD2. V was clipped by 0 bases and J by 8 bases; unmatched bases: 5. Looked up from germline, CDR1 is SGDLS and CDR2 is YYNGEE. This CDR3 spans 15 amino acids. CDR3 loop: CASSVDPSGSYEQFF. CDR3 nucleotides: TGTGCCAGCAGCGTAGACCCTAGCGGGAGCTATGAGCAGTTCTTC.

The sample holds a few counts of this clonotype. This chain links TRBV27 with TRBJ2-7; TRBD1 aligns across 8 bases. The CDR3 length is 15 residues. V shed 1 base, J shed 4 bases, and the junction held 6 bases outside the gene matches. The germline V gene has CDR1 MNHEY and CDR2 SMNVEV (reference sequence). The CDR3 loop reads CASSLYGTGIYEQYF. The CDR3 DNA reads TGTGCCAGCAGTTTATATGGGACAGGAATATACGAGCAGTACTTC.

This clonotype was recorded at least ten times. V usage is TRBV20-1 and J usage is TRBJ1-2, with D possibly being TRBD1 (5 bases). The length of the CDR3 is 13 residues. CDR1 is DFQATT, CDR2 SNEGSKA, per germline (reference sequence). Trimming shortened V by 6 bases and J by 6 bases, and 17 bases separated the two germline ends. The CDR3 coding sequence is TGCAGTGCCCAACCGGCGGGGCGGAATGGCTACACCTTC. It codes for CSAQPAGRNGYTF.

V usage is TRBV19 and J usage is TRBJ2-2, with D tentatively TRBD1 (6 bases). The ends were cut back, 5 bases at V and 0 bases at J, with 16 bases in the middle. Germline V gene sequence: CDR1 LNHDA, CDR2 SQIVND (reference sequence). CDR3 length: 17 residues. CDR3 sequence reads: CASSPGPGGSNTGELFF. In DNA form, the CDR3 reads TGTGCCAGTAGTCCGGGACCTGGGGGCTCGAACACCGGGGAGCTGTTTTTT.

There are many counts of this clonotype. The chain has TRBV11-3 and TRBJ1-5; a possible D gene is TRBD1 (5 bases). Germline CDR1 is SGHNT and CDR2 is YENEEA. The CDR3 totals 17 residues. Trimming took off 3 bases at V and 0 bases at J, with 15 bases between the two ends. DNA of the CDR3: TGTGCCAGCAGCTTTAGCAGGACACTCTATAGCAATCAGCCCCAGCATTTT. Translating it yields CASSFSRTLYSNQPQHF.

The sample holds many counts of this clonotype. The chain employs TRBV20-1 and TRBJ2-1; 8 nucleotides match TRBD2. V shed 6 bases and J 6 bases; nucleotides not matched to a gene: 10. Germline V CDR1 and CDR2: DFQATT, SNEGSKA (reference sequence). The CDR3 contains 14 residues. CDR3 nucleotide sequence: TGCAGTGCGGGGTATGGGACTAGGGTCAATGAGCAGTTCTTC. Translating gives CSAGYGTRVNEQFF.

The table lists this clonotype with many counts. The rearrangement links TRBV3-1 to TRBJ2-1; D uncertain. Per the germline V gene, CDR1 is LGHDT and CDR2 is YNNKEL (reference sequence). V was trimmed by 2 bases and J by 11 bases, leaving 19 bases between them. This CDR3 has 15 residues. CDR3 in amino acids: CASSQSAGVPMKQFF. CDR3 bases: TGTGCCAGCAGCCAATCCGCTGGGGTTCCCATGAAGCAGTTCTTC.

To note about this clonotype: This clone may be a read error of a much larger clone one base away. The chain is built from TRBV30 and TRBJ1-4, with D perhaps matching TRBD1 (6 bases). Per germline, CDR1 GTSNPN and CDR2 SVGIG (reference sequence). CDR3 length: 15 amino acids. Here the CDR3 reads CAWSIYRDRVEKLVF. Here the CDR3 DNA reads TGTGCCTGGAGTATCTACAGGGATAGGGTTGAAAAACTGGTTTTT.

This clonotype was detected ten times or more. The chain links TRBV7-8 to TRBJ2-1; D ambiguous. The CDR3 contains 13 residues. Trimming took off 4 bases at V and 6 bases at J, with 10 bases between the two ends. The germline gives CDR1 SGHVS, CDR2 FQNEAQ. CDR3 bases: TGTGCCAGCAGCTCCCCCCCCGGCAATGAGCAGTTCTTC. Translated: CASSSPPGNEQFF.

As to this clonotype: A read error may be the cause here, since a much bigger clone is one base away. The rearrangement links TRBV11-1 to TRBJ2-7; weak D call: TRBD2 (5 bases). In germline, CDR1 is SGHAT, CDR2 FQDESV (reference sequence). This CDR3 is 14 amino acids long. V was trimmed by 3 bases and J by 2 bases, leaving 11 bases between them. CDR3 sequence: CASSFVPGTYEQYF. CDR3 sequence (DNA): TGTGCCAGCAGCTTTGTACCGGGGACCTACGAGCAGTACTTC.